This is a list of T cell receptor beta chains from one sample in a study of naive and memory T cell subsets. TCRdb re-called the 5' RACE reads through MiXCR, storing one row per CDR3 protein. This sample carries roughly 60,000 distinct CDR3 sequences, 6% to 8.5% of them seen once, and the ten largest clones take 19%. All receptors derive from a female donor in good health. CDR3s include the opening cysteine and the closing phenylalanine or tryptophan. The D gene is left open where the match is weak. The listing skips clone size in some rows; elsewhere it reads once, few, many or a size class.

v_gene	j_gene	abundance	d_gene	CDR3aa	CDR3nt
TRBV19	TRBJ1-4	.	.	CASSTSGRATNEKLFF	TGTGCCAGTAGTACCAGCGGAAGAGCAACTAATGAAAAACTGTTTTTT
TRBV10-3	TRBJ2-7	.	.	CAIKWAETYEQYF	TGTGCCATCAAATGGGCGGAAACCTACGAGCAGTACTTC
TRBV30	TRBJ2-3	many	.	CAWSGQVSTDTQYF	TGTGCCTGGAGTGGGCAGGTGTCCACAGATACGCAGTATTTT
TRBV29-1	TRBJ1-6	many	TRBD1	CSPRTGPTPGSPLHF	TGCAGCCCTAGGACAGGGCCCACTCCAGGATCACCCCTCCACTTT
TRBV15	TRBJ1-5	few	.	CATSRGRGYGNQPQHF	TGTGCCACCAGCAGAGGAAGGGGGTACGGCAATCAGCCCCAGCATTTT
TRBV9	TRBJ2-2	few	.	CASSVELTGNTGELFF	TGTGCCAGCAGCGTAGAATTGACCGGGAACACCGGGGAGCTGTTTTTT
TRBV6-5	TRBJ2-3	.	.	CASSYKGRSTQYF	TGTGCCAGCAGTTACAAGGGAAGGTCTACGCAGTATTTT
TRBV7-8	TRBJ1-5	many	TRBD1	CASSLGTGGGGSNQPQHF	TGTGCCAGCAGCTTAGGGACAGGGGGTGGGGGTAGCAATCAGCCCCAGCATTTT
TRBV5-1	TRBJ2-2	.	.	CASSFGAGELFF	TGCGCCAGCAGCTTTGGGGCCGGGGAGCTGTTTTTT
TRBV6-5	TRBJ2-2	.	TRBD2	CASSSPGLAGILGTGELFF	TGTGCCAGCAGTTCCCCGGGACTAGCGGGAATTCTGGGCACCGGGGAGCTGTTTTTT
TRBV12-3/TRBV12-4	TRBJ2-3	.	.	CASRIRTVPRTDTQYF	TGTGCCAGCAGAATAAGGACGGTTCCCCGGACAGATACGCAGTATTTT
TRBV11-2	TRBJ2-1	.	.	CASSLRRGLNSYNEQFF	TGTGCCAGCAGCTTACGTCGGGGGTTAAACTCCTACAATGAGCAGTTCTTC
TRBV5-6	TRBJ2-5	.	.	CASSSQGLETQYF	TGTGCCAGCAGTTCGCAGGGGTTAGAGACCCAGTACTTC
TRBV9	TRBJ1-3	many	.	CASSAVVARGNTIYF	TGTGCCAGCAGCGCTGTGGTGGCGCGGGGAAACACCATATATTTT
TRBV20-1	TRBJ1-5	many	.	CSARDNGSSNQPQHF	TGCAGTGCTAGAGATAACGGATCTAGCAATCAGCCCCAGCATTTT
TRBV12-3/TRBV12-4	TRBJ1-2	many	.	CASSLGPDTYGYTF	TGTGCCAGCAGTTTAGGTCCGGATACCTATGGCTACACCTTC
TRBV9	TRBJ1-1	few	.	CASSPRAQVNTEAFF	TGTGCCAGCAGCCCACGCGCGCAGGTGAACACTGAAGCTTTCTTT
TRBV20-1	TRBJ2-1	.	.	CSAWDLSEASSYNEQFF	TGCAGTGCATGGGACCTAAGTGAGGCAAGCTCCTACAATGAGCAGTTCTTC
TRBV5-6	TRBJ2-1	.	TRBD2	CASSYFSGTVYNEQFF	TGTGCCAGCAGCTATTTTAGCGGGACCGTGTACAATGAGCAGTTCTTC
TRBV6-5	TRBJ2-5	few	.	CASRMISTGGSQETQYF	TGTGCCAGCAGAATGATCTCGACCGGGGGCTCCCAAGAGACCCAGTACTTC
TRBV12-3/TRBV12-4	TRBJ2-1	.	.	CASSLQSNEQFF	TGTGCCAGCAGCCTCCAGTCCAATGAGCAGTTCTTC
TRBV29-1	TRBJ2-1	many	TRBD2	CSVSQLAGGSSYNEQFF	TGCAGCGTTTCTCAACTAGCGGGAGGTTCCTCCTACAATGAGCAGTTCTTC
TRBV6-1	TRBJ2-1	many	.	CASSESSYEQFF	TGTGCCAGCAGTGAAAGCAGTTATGAGCAGTTCTTC
TRBV29-1	TRBJ1-1	few	TRBD1	CSVPRGGGTEAFF	TGCAGCGTTCCCCGAGGGGGCGGGACTGAAGCTTTCTTT
TRBV27	TRBJ2-5	few	TRBD1	CASSLMGQGETQYF	TGTGCCAGCAGTTTGATGGGACAGGGAGAGACCCAGTACTTC
TRBV28	TRBJ2-1	few	.	CASSGYFYSEGRPYNEQFF	TGTGCCAGCAGTGGCTATTTTTATTCTGAGGGGCGTCCGTACAATGAGCAGTTCTTC
TRBV9	TRBJ1-4	many	TRBD1	CASSPRDRGNEKLFF	TGTGCCAGCAGCCCCCGGGACAGGGGTAATGAAAAACTGTTTTTT
TRBV2	TRBJ2-7	.	TRBD1	CASGTGTGEVSEQYF	TGTGCCAGCGGCACCGGGACAGGGGAGGTGAGCGAGCAGTACTTC
TRBV28	TRBJ1-2	few	TRBD1	CASSPGQGSPEDGYTF	TGTGCCAGCAGTCCGGGACAGGGGTCGCCCGAGGATGGCTACACCTTC
TRBV20-1	TRBJ2-3	.	TRBD2	CSARGGLAGTIDTQYF	TGCAGTGCTAGAGGAGGACTAGCGGGTACGATAGATACGCAGTATTTT
TRBV28	TRBJ1-5	few	.	CASSLPQGTNQPQHF	TGTGCCAGCAGTCTACCACAGGGTACCAATCAGCCCCAGCATTTT
TRBV6-6	TRBJ2-1	.	TRBD1	CASTSGTGYNEQFF	TGTGCCAGCACCTCCGGGACAGGGTACAATGAGCAGTTCTTC
TRBV12-3/TRBV12-4	TRBJ2-5	few	.	CASSLSPETQYF	TGTGCCAGCAGTCTCTCTCCGGAGACCCAGTACTTC
TRBV20-1	TRBJ1-5	many	.	CSAKRADQPQHF	TGCAGTGCTAAGCGAGCCGATCAGCCCCAGCATTTT
TRBV7-9	TRBJ1-2	few	TRBD1	CASSPQGGSGYTF	TGTGCCAGCAGCCCACAAGGGGGCTCGGGCTACACCTTC
TRBV29-1	TRBJ2-3	.	TRBD2	CSVDGAGIDTQYF	TGCAGCGTTGATGGAGCGGGGATAGATACGCAGTATTTT
TRBV28	TRBJ1-1	many	.	CASTFGGWGTEAFF	TGTGCCAGCACCTTCGGGGGGTGGGGCACTGAAGCTTTCTTT
TRBV20-1	TRBJ1-2	many	.	CSASVVQGGGYTF	TGCAGTGCTAGCGTCGTGCAGGGTGGTGGCTACACCTTC
TRBV20-1	TRBJ1-5	few	.	CSARASNQPQHF	TGCAGTGCACGGGCCAGCAATCAGCCCCAGCATTTT
TRBV19	TRBJ2-3	few	.	CASSISLVGDTQYF	TGTGCCAGTAGTATATCCCTAGTTGGAGATACGCAGTATTTT
TRBV20-1	TRBJ1-5	.	.	CSAQAGGKNQPQHF	TGCAGTGCGCAGGCCGGGGGAAAAAATCAGCCCCAGCATTTT
TRBV5-6	TRBJ2-3	few	.	CASSLATRWGNTDTQYF	TGTGCCAGCAGCTTGGCAACTAGATGGGGCAACACAGATACGCAGTATTTT
TRBV12-3/TRBV12-4	TRBJ1-4	many	.	CASSLGSVNEKLFF	TGTGCCAGCAGTTTAGGGTCGGTTAATGAAAAACTGTTTTTT
TRBV27	TRBJ2-5	many	TRBD1	CASSAWGQQETQYF	TGTGCCAGCAGTGCGTGGGGACAGCAAGAGACCCAGTACTTC
TRBV21-1	TRBJ2-3	.	.	CASSKAGLARWDTQYF	TGTGCCAGCAGCAAAGCGGGGCTGGCGCGGTGGGATACGCAGTATTTT
TRBV7-2	TRBJ2-2	.	.	CASSNSWGADGELFF	TGTGCCAGCAGCAACTCCTGGGGGGCCGACGGGGAGCTGTTTTTT
TRBV12-3/TRBV12-4	TRBJ2-1	many	TRBD2	CASSYGTSGAPQFF	TGTGCCAGCAGTTACGGGACTAGCGGGGCCCCGCAGTTCTTC
TRBV12-3/TRBV12-4	TRBJ1-2	many	.	CASSQGIYGYTF	TGTGCCAGCAGTCAGGGAATCTATGGCTACACCTTC
TRBV19	TRBJ1-5	few	.	CASSMGINRASNQPQHF	TGTGCCAGTAGTATGGGGATAAACAGGGCTAGCAATCAGCCCCAGCATTTT
TRBV5-1	TRBJ2-7	many	.	CASSRKQEFNSYEQYF	TGCGCCAGCAGCAGGAAACAGGAGTTTAACTCCTACGAGCAGTACTTC
TRBV6-2/TRBV6-3	TRBJ2-2	.	.	CASSYSKYRSPNTGELFF	TGTGCCAGCAGTTACTCGAAGTATAGGAGCCCGAACACCGGGGAGCTGTTTTTT
TRBV7-3	TRBJ1-6	many	.	CASSLEGTGRNSPLHF	TGTGCCAGCAGCTTAGAGGGAACAGGGAGGAATTCACCCCTCCACTTT
TRBV27	TRBJ1-1	.	.	CASSLSVTTEAFF	TGTGCCAGCAGTTTATCGGTGACGACTGAAGCTTTCTTT
TRBV4-2	TRBJ2-5	.	.	CASSQTSEETQYF	TGTGCCAGCAGCCAAACAAGTGAAGAGACCCAGTACTTC